Presented here are 28 T cell receptor beta chains from one specimen sequenced in a study of identical twins. TCRdb independently ran MiXCR on the 5' RACE reads; one entry per CDR3 protein. The sample contains some 240,000 distinct CDR3 sequences, about 10% of which appear only once. Input material: memory T cells sorted from blood. These receptors were obtained from a man in his fifties in good health.

The rearrangement uses TRBV4-3 and TRBJ2-2, with TRBD2 identical over 14 bases. CDR1 is LGHNA, CDR2 YSLEER, per germline. J lost 5 bases, V lost 4 bases, and 12 bases had no gene match. The CDR3 is made up of 19 amino acids. The CDR3, as DNA: TGCGCCAGCAGCCGCGGATCCGGGACTAGCGGGAGTTGGACCGGGGAGCTGTTTTTT. Translated: CASSRGSGTSGSWTGELFF.

The chain joins TRBV25-1 to TRBJ1-3; D is perhaps TRBD1 (5 bases). Germline CDR1 MGHDK, CDR2 SYGVNS. There are 15 residues in the CDR3. The germline V and J ends were trimmed by 1 base and 4 bases, with 11 bases remaining between them. The CDR3 nucleotides are TGTGCCAGCAGTGAATTTGGGCAGGGAGGAAACACCATATATTTT. Amino acids: CASSEFGQGGNTIYF.

The chain links TRBV4-1 to TRBJ1-2; D may be TRBD1 (5 bases). The V gene lost 0 bases and the J gene lost 4 bases, with 9 bases spanning the gap. This CDR3 is 14 amino acids long. CDR1 is MGHRA and CDR2 is YSYEKL in the germline V gene. The CDR3 DNA sequence: TGCGCCAGCAGCCAAGAAGACAGAGGCTATGGCTACACCTTC. It translates to CASSQEDRGYGYTF.

This clonotype showed up many times. V is TRBV28 and J is TRBJ2-1; D may be TRBD1 (7 bases). V dropped 1 base and J dropped 4 bases, with 14 bases sitting between them. The germline gives CDR1 MDHEN, CDR2 SYDVKM. The CDR3 totals 16 residues. The CDR3 protein is CASSLSGRGAYNEQFF. The CDR3 region has the DNA TGTGCCAGCAGTTTATCGGGCAGGGGGGCATACAATGAGCAGTTCTTC.

This clonotype came up many times. The CDR3 is CASSRQAGGYTF. In DNA, the CDR3 is TGTGCCAGCAGCCGACAGGCGGGTGGCTACACCTTC. The chain is built from TRBV12-3 or TRBV12-4 and TRBJ1-2, with D maybe TRBD1 (6 bases). The V and J ends lost 6 bases and 7 bases respectively, with 12 bases between them. The CDR3 is made up of 12 amino acids.

This clonotype was counted ten times or more. This CDR3 is CASRTGTSEETQYF. For the CDR3, the DNA is TGTGCCAGCAGAACCGGGACTAGCGAAGAGACCCAGTACTTC. This chain uses TRBV6-1 with TRBJ2-5; 10 positions agree with TRBD2. CDR3 length: 14 amino acids. The J segment lost 3 bases and the V segment lost 6 bases, leaving 4 bases of the junction unmatched. The germline V gene encodes CDR1 MNHNS and CDR2 SASEGT.

This clonotype was recorded at least ten times. The V call is TRBV30, the J call TRBJ1-2; a possible D gene is TRBD1 (5 bases). This CDR3 spans 14 amino acids. The germline V gene has CDR1 GTSNPN and CDR2 SVGIG (reference sequence). The ends were cut back, 5 bases at V and 4 bases at J, with 17 bases in the middle. The CDR3 DNA reads as TGTGCCTGGGCACGAGACAGATACTCCTATGGCTACACCTTC. This translates into CAWARDRYSYGYTF.

The V call is TRBV7-2, the J call TRBJ2-1, with 7 bases aligning to TRBD1. V gave up 4 bases and J gave up 4 bases; unmatched junction bases: 7. Germline CDR1 and CDR2: SGHTA and FQGNSA. The CDR3 loop spans 15 amino acids. CDR3 nucleotides: TGTGCCAGCAGCTCCGGGACAGAATTTTACAATGAGCAGTTCTTC. Its translation is CASSSGTEFYNEQFF. The variable domain in full, with the rest retrieved from reference TRBV7-2 and TRBJ2-1, is GAGVSQSPSNKVTEKGKDVELRCDPISGHTALYWYRQSLGQGLEFLIYFQGNSAPDKSGLPSDRFSAERTGGSVSTLTIQRTQQEDSAVYLCASSSGTEFYNEQFFGPGTRLTVL.

This clonotype has a count of ten or more. This chain connects TRBV5-4 to TRBJ2-1; tentative D call: TRBD2 (6 bases). The CDR3 contains 14 residues. Germline V gene lookup returns CDR1 SGHNT and CDR2 YYREEE (reference sequence). With 0 bases removed from V and 5 bases from J, the gap between germline ends came to 9 bases. This CDR3 is CASSLEDYHNEQFF. In DNA, the CDR3 is TGTGCCAGCAGCTTGGAGGACTATCACAATGAGCAGTTCTTC.

This chain links TRBV27 with TRBJ2-7, with D perhaps matching TRBD1 (7 bases). The CDR3 has 16 amino acids. Trimming removed 0 bases from V and 2 bases from J, with 14 bases in between. The germline gives CDR1 MNHEY, CDR2 SMNVEV (reference sequence). For the CDR3, the DNA is TGTGCCAGCAGTTTATCCCCGGCAGGGGGGACCTACGAGCAGTACTTC. Translation gives CASSLSPAGGTYEQYF.

This clonotype was found many times. The chain joins TRBV29-1 to TRBJ2-1, with 8 bases aligning to TRBD2. V was clipped by 5 bases and J by 4 bases; unmatched bases: 10. The CDR3 totals 15 residues. Germline V gene lookup returns CDR1 SQVTM and CDR2 ANQGSEA. CDR3 coding DNA: TGCAGCGTTCTCAAGAGCGGGAGAGGGTACAATGAGCAGTTCTTC. Amino acid sequence: CSVLKSGRGYNEQFF.

This sequence joins TRBV18 and TRBJ2-7, with D possibly TRBD2 on 5 matching bases. This CDR3 comprises 12 residues. V lost 5 bases, J lost 1 base, and 6 bases lay in between. Germline CDR1 KGHSH, CDR2 LQKENI. DNA for the CDR3: TGTGCCAGCTCAACGGGATCCTACGAGCAGTACTTC. Its translation is CASSTGSYEQYF.

This clonotype came up a few times. The chain employs TRBV2 and TRBJ2-3; tentatively, D is TRBD1 or TRBD2 (5 bases each). With 4 bases removed from V and 0 bases from J, the gap between germline ends came to 11 bases. This CDR3 is built from 15 residues. Germline V gene lookup returns CDR1 SNHLY and CDR2 FYNNEI. CDR3 nucleotide sequence: TGTGCCAGCAGTGTTCAACGGGGCAGCACAGATACGCAGTATTTT. Protein: CASSVQRGSTDTQYF.

The sample holds a few counts of this clonotype. J is TRBJ1-1 and V is TRBV5-5; D gene uncertain. The germline gives CDR1 SGHKS, CDR2 YYEKEE (reference sequence). The CDR3 is 13 amino acids. Trimming shortened V by 0 bases and J by 8 bases, and 11 bases separated the two germline ends. CDR3 loop: CASSLVGQTEAFF. CDR3 nucleotides: TGTGCCAGCAGCTTGGTCGGTCAGACGGAAGCTTTCTTT.

This clonotype was seen only a few times. This rearrangement joins TRBV18 to TRBJ1-5, with D unresolved. CDR1 and CDR2 from the germline V gene are KGHSH and LQKENI. Trimming stripped 3 bases from V and 1 base from J, with 13 bases between. The CDR3 contains 16 residues. The CDR3 loop is CASSPTAGESNQPQHF. The DNA for the CDR3 is TGTGCCAGCTCACCCACGGCCGGGGAGAGCAATCAGCCCCAGCATTTT.

Only a few counts were recorded for this clonotype. The chain joins TRBV20-1 to TRBJ2-7; 7 positions match TRBD2. The CDR3 spans 16 residues. Germline V gene sequence: CDR1 DFQATT, CDR2 SNEGSKA (reference sequence). V trimming: 2 bases; J trimming: 3 bases; junction bases outside the gene matches: 13. This chain's CDR3 is CSARPELASLNYEQYF. CDR3 coding DNA: TGCAGTGCTAGACCGGAACTAGCGTCCCTTAACTACGAGCAGTACTTC.

This clonotype came up many times. V and J are TRBV3-1 and TRBJ1-3; D call uncertain. Trimming cost V 6 bases and J 3 bases, with 15 bases left between them. Per germline, CDR1 LGHDT and CDR2 YNNKEL (reference sequence). The CDR3 is 15 amino acids. CDR3 protein: CASSRGVRGGNTIYF. CDR3 nucleotides: TGTGCCAGCAGTCGTGGGGTCAGAGGTGGAAACACCATATATTTT.

This clonotype was recorded at least ten times. The chain links TRBV7-6 to TRBJ2-7; 15 bases fit TRBD2. CDR1 and CDR2 (germline): SGHVS, FNYEAQ. The length of the CDR3 is 16 residues. With V trimmed by 4 bases and J by 5 bases, 6 bases remained unmatched. DNA for the CDR3: TGTGCCAGCAGCTCGGGACTAGCGGGGGGCGGCAACGAGCAGTACTTC. Its translation is CASSSGLAGGGNEQYF.

To note about this clonotype: This may be a read error: a much more frequent sequence differs by one nucleotide. V gene TRBV6-1 combines with J gene TRBJ2-7, with 11 nucleotides matching TRBD2. This CDR3 comprises 14 residues. Germline V gives CDR1 MNHNS, CDR2 SASEGT. J lost 2 bases, V lost 7 bases, and 4 bases had no gene match. The CDR3 sequence: CASTWTSGPYEQYF. CDR3 DNA: TGTGCCAGCACCTGGACTAGCGGGCCCTACGAGCAGTACTTC.

This clonotype was recorded at least ten times. The V and J genes are TRBV11-2 and TRBJ2-2, with D possibly matching TRBD2 (6 bases). Trimming stripped 2 bases from V and 0 bases from J, with 16 bases between. This CDR3 contains 18 residues. From germline, CDR1 is SGHAT and CDR2 FQNNGV. As DNA, the CDR3 is TGTGCCAGCAGCTTATCCCCTCTAGCGTCGACGAACACCGGGGAGCTGTTTTTT. Translated: CASSLSPLASTNTGELFF.

This clonotype has a handful of counts. The V call is TRBV2, the J call TRBJ2-4, with D perhaps matching TRBD1 (5 bases). Germline assignment: CDR1 SNHLY and CDR2 FYNNEI. Trimming removed 3 bases from V and 8 bases from J, with 14 bases in between. The CDR3 contains 14 residues. CDR3 coding DNA: TGTGCCAGCAGTGAGAAGGGGTCGATAGACATTCAGTACTTC. Encoded protein: CASSEKGSIDIQYF.

The rearrangement joins TRBV7-9 to TRBJ1-4; D remains unclear. V lost 4 bases, J lost 3 bases, and 12 bases lay in between. Germline lookup yields CDR1 SEHNR and CDR2 FQNEAQ (reference sequence). The CDR3 sequence is 15 residues long. This chain's CDR3 is CASSSSVVANEKLFF. The CDR3 bases are TGTGCCAGCAGCTCATCAGTCGTAGCTAATGAAAAACTGTTTTTT. Full variable domain (remainder filled in from reference TRBV7-9 and TRBJ1-4): DTGVSQNPRHKITKRGQNVTFRCDPISEHNRLYWYRQTLGQGPEFLTYFQNEAQLEKSRLLSDRFSAERPKGSFSTLEIQRTEQGDSAMYLCASSSSVVANEKLFFGSGTQLSVL.

The genes are TRBV14 and TRBJ2-2, with D possibly being TRBD2 (5 bases). The CDR3 length is 15 residues. The V gene lost 1 base and the J gene lost 6 bases, with 12 bases spanning the gap. Germline V gene sequence: CDR1 SGHDN, CDR2 FVKESK. The DNA for the CDR3 is TGTGCCAGCAGCCAAGGAGGGCTTCCAGCCGGGGAGCTGTTTTTT. Translating gives CASSQGGLPAGELFF.

The chain recombines TRBV5-1 with TRBJ1-1, with D perhaps TRBD1 (6 bases). CDR3 length equals 16 residues. Trimming shortened V by 0 bases and J by 9 bases, and 21 bases separated the two germline ends. CDR1 and CDR2 (germline): SGHRS, YFSETQ. CDR3 amino acids: CASSLATGGMNAKAFF. CDR3 DNA: TGCGCCAGCAGCTTGGCGACAGGTGGCATGAACGCTAAAGCTTTCTTT.

This clonotype was observed many times. This chain uses TRBV5-1 with TRBJ2-2, with unresolved D. Trimming stripped 1 base from V and 8 bases from J, with 12 bases between. Germline V gives CDR1 SGHRS, CDR2 YFSETQ. CDR3 length: 14 residues. CDR3 protein: CASSLRAISGELFF. The CDR3 DNA is TGCGCCAGCAGCTTGAGGGCCATCTCGGGGGAGCTGTTTTTT.

This clonotype was counted ten times or more. V gene TRBV6-5 combines with J gene TRBJ2-2; D is unresolved. The CDR3 has 13 amino acids. V dropped 2 bases and J dropped 3 bases, with 4 bases sitting between them. The germline gives CDR1 MNHEY, CDR2 SVGAGI. Here the CDR3 reads CASSYQYTGELFF. CDR3 coding DNA: TGTGCCAGCAGTTACCAGTACACCGGGGAGCTGTTTTTT.

This clonotype has a count of ten or more. V gene TRBV28 combines with J gene TRBJ2-5; TRBD2 matches 7 bases. This CDR3 is 14 amino acids long. Germline V gene lookup returns CDR1 MDHEN and CDR2 SYDVKM. Trimming removed 6 bases from V and 5 bases from J; junction bases left unmatched: 9. The CDR3 bases are TGTGCCAGCAGAGTTTACGGGAGGAGTGAGACCCAGTACTTC. Its protein product is CASRVYGRSETQYF.

Turning to this clonotype: A read error is possible here, since a much larger clone lies one base away. V usage is TRBV5-1 and J usage is TRBJ2-5; weak D call: TRBD1 (6 bases). The germline V gene encodes CDR1 SGHRS and CDR2 YFSETQ. The CDR3 covers 14 residues. The DNA for the CDR3 is TGCGCCGGCAGCCCGACAGGTTCCCAAGAGACCCAGTACTTC. Its protein product is CAGSPTGSQETQYF.